This T cell receptor (beta chain) was recorded in a study of T cell responses to AZD1222 COVID-19 vaccine. The CDR3 has 16 amino acids. The trim removed 4 bases at V and 5 bases at J, leaving 8 bases unmatched. Germline V gives CDR1 MGHDK, CDR2 SYGVNS. Sequenced by immunoSEQ multiplex PCR; TCRdb stores in-frame clones only, minus some. The sample shows tens of thousands of clones, roughly four fifths of them seen only once. The source material was peripheral blood, sampled 28 days after the second AZD1222 dose. The TCR comes from an adult who received the AZD1222 COVID-19 vaccine. The genes are TRBV25-1 and TRBJ2-2, with 9 bases lining up with TRBD1. The CDR3: CASSGWRTGETGELFF. The CDR3 coding sequence is TGTGCCAGCAGTGGATGGAGGACAGGGGAGACCGGGGAGCTGTTTTTT.